The present TCR beta chain was sequenced within a study of naive and memory T cell subsets. Study results and caveats: Activation and differentiation may alter RNA-based TCR counts. Diversity fell and Gini index rose from naive through CM, EM, EMRA.

In regard to this clonotype: Its target is not known.

CD4+ T cell IFNgamma after overnight CMV lysate exposure gave donor CMV status. The CDR3 runs to 14 residues. V was shortened by 5 bases and J by 2 bases, with 13 bases between the two germline ends. Germline assignment: CDR1 MNHEY and CDR2 SVGAGI. Both TRBC1 and TRBC2 were covered by a beta constant-region primer of two equimolar oligonucleotides. TCRdb used MiXCR to reprocess the UMI-ligation and nested PCR reads, holding one entry per CDR3 protein. The sample has 120,000 to 150,000 distinct CDR3 sequences, approximately 15% seen once. The chain employs TRBV6-5 and TRBJ2-7; D gene ambiguous. This sequence was found in a human donor in good health. Sample: naive CD4+ T cells from blood. The CDR3 reads CASSESGFPYEQYF. As DNA, the CDR3 is TGTGCCAGCAGTGAGTCCGGATTCCCCTACGAGCAGTACTTC.